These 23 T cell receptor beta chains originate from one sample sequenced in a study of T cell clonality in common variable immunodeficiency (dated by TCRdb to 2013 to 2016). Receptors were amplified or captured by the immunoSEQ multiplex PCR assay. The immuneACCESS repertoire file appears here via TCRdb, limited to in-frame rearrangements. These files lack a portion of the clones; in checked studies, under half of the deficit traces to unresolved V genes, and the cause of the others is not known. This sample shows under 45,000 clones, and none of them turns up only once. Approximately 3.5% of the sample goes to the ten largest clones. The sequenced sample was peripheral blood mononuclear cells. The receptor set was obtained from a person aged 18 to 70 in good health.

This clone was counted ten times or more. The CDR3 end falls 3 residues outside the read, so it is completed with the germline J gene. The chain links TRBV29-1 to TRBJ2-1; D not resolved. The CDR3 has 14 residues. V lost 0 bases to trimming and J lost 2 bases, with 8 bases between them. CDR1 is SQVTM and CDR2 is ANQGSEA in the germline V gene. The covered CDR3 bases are TGCAGCGTTGAAGAGGGCAGTCCCTACAATGAG. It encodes CSVEEGSPYNE. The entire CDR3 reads CSVEEGSPYNEQFF.

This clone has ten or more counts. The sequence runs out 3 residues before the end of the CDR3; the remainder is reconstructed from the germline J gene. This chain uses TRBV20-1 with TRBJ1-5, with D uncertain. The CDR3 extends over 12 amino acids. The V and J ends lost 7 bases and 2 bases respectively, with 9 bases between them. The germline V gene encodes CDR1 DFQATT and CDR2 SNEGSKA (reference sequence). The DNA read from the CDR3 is TGCAGTGTAATAAAGGGCAATCAGCCC. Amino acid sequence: CSVIKGNQP. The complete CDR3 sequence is CSVIKGNQPQHF.

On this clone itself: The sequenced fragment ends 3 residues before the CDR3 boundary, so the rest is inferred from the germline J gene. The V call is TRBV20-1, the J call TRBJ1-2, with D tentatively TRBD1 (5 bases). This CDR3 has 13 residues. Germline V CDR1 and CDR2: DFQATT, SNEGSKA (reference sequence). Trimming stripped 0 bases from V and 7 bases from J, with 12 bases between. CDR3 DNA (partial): TGCAGTGCTAGAGATCAGGGAGAGGGTGGC. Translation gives CSARDQGEGG. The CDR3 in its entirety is CSARDQGEGGYTF.

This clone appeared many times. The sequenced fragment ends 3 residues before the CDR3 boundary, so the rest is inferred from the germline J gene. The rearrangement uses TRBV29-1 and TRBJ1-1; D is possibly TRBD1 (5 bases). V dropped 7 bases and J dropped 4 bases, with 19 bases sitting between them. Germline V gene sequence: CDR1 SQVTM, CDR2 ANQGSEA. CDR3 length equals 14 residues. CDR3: CSASQEHGSTEAFF. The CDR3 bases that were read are TGCAGCGCCTCACAGGAACACGGGAGCACTGAA.

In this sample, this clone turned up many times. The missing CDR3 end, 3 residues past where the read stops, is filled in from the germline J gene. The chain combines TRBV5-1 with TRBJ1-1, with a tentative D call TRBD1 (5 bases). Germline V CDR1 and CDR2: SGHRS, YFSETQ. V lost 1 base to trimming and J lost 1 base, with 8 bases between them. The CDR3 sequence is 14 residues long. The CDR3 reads CASSLYGQNTEAFF. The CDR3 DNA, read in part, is TGCGCCAGCAGCTTGTACGGACAGAACACTGAA.

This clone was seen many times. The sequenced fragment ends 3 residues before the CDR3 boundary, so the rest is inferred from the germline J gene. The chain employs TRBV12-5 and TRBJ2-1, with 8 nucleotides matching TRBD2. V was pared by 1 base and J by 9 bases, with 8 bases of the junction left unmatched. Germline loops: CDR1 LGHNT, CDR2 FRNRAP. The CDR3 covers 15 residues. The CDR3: CASGLDTSGGGEQFF. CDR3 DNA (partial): TGTGCTAGTGGTTTGGATACTAGCGGAGGGGGTGAG.

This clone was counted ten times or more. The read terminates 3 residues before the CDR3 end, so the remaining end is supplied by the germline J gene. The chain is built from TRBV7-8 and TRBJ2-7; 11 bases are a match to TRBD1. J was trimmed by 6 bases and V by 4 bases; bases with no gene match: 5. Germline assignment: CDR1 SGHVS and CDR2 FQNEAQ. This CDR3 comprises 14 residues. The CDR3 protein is CASSWRDRGSEQYF. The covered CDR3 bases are TGTGCCAGCAGCTGGAGGGACAGGGGGAGCGAG.

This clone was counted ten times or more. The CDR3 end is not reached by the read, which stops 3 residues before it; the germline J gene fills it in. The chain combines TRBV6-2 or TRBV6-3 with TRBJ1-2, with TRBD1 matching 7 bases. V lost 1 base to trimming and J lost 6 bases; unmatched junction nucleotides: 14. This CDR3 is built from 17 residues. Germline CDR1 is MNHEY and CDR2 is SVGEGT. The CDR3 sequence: CASSYYPPSGQGDGYTF. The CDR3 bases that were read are TGTGCCAGCAGTTACTACCCGCCCTCGGGGCAGGGGGATGGC.

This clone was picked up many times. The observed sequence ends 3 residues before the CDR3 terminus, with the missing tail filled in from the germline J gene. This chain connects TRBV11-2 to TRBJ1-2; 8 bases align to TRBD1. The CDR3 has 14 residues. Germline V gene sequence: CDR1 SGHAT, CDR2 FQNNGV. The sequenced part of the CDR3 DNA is TGTGCCAGCGAAAACCAGGGGGCGGGAGGAGGC. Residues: CASENQGAGGG. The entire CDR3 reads CASENQGAGGGYTF.

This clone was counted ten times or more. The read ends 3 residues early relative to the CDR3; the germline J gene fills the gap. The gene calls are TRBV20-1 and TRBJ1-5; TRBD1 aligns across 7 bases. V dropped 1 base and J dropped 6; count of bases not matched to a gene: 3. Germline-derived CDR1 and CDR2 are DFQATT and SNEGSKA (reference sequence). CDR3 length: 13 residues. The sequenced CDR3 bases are TGCAGTGCTAGAGTACAGGGGCCTCAGCCC. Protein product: CSARVQGPQP. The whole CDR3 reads CSARVQGPQPQHF.

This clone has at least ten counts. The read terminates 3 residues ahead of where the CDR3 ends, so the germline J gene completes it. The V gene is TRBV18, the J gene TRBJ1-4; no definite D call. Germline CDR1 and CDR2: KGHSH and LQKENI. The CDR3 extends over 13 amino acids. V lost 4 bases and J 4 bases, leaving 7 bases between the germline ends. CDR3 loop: CASSLSGNEKLFF. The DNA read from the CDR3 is TGTGCCAGCTCACTGTCGGGTAATGAAAAA.

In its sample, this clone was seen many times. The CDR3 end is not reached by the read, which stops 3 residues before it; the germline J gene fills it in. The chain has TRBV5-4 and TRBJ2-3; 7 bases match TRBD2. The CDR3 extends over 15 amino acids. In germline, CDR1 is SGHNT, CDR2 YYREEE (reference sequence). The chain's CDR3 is CASSLSLGGGETQYF. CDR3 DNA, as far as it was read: TGTGCCAGCAGCTTGTCCTTGGGCGGGGGAGAGACG. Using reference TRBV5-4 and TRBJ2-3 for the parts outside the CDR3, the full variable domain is ETGVTQSPTHLIKTRGQQVTLRCSSQSGHNTVSWYQQALGQGPQFIFQYYREEENGRGNFPPRFSGLQFPNYSSELNVNALELDDSALYLCASSLSLGGGETQYFGPGTRLTVL.

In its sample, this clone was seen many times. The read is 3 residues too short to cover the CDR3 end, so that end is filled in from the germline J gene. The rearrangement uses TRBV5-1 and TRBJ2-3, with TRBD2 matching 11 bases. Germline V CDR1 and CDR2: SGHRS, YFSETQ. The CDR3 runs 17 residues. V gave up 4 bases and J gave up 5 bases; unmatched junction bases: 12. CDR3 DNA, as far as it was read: TGCGCCAGCAGCCAGGGTCTAGCGGGAGGCCTCGGAGATACG. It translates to CASSQGLAGGLGDT. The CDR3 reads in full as CASSQGLAGGLGDTQYF.

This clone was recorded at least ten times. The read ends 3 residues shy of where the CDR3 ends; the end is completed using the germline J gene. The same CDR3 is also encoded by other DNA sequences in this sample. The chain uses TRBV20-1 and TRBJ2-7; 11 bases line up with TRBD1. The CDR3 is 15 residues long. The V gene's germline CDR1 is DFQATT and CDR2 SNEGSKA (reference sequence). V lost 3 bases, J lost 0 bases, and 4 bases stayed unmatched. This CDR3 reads CSASPGQGASYEQYF. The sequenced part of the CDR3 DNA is TGCAGTGCTAGTCCCGGACAGGGGGCCTCCTACGAG.

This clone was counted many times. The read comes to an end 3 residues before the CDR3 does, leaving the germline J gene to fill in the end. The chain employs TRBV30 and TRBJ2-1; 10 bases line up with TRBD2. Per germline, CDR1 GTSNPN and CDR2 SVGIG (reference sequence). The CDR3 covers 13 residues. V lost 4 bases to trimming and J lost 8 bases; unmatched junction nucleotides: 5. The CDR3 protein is CAWMTSGLYEQFF. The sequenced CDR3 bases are TGTGCCTGGATGACTAGCGGGCTCTATGAG.

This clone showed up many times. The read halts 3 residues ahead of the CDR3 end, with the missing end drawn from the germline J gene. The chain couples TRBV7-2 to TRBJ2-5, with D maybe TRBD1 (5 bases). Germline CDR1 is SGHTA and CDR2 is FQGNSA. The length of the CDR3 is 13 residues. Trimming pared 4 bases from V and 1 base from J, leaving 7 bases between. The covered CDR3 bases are TGTGCCAGCAGCTGGACAATCCAAGAGACC. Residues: CASSWTIQET. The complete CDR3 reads CASSWTIQETQYF.

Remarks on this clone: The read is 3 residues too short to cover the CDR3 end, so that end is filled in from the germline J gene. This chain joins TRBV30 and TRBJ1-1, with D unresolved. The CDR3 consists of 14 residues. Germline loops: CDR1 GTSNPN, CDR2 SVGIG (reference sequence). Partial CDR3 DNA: TGTGCCTGGACCCTTCAGACGTCGGCGGGCGGC. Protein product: CAWTLQTSAGG. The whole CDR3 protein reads CAWTLQTSAGGAFF.

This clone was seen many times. The CDR3 loop is CASSRDRGEKLFF. The sequenced part of the CDR3 DNA is TGTGCCAGCAGTCGGGACAGGGGGGAAAAA. The rearrangement links TRBV11-2 to TRBJ1-4; 11 nucleotides align to TRBD1. The observed sequence ends 3 residues before the CDR3 terminus, with the missing tail filled in from the germline J gene. J lost 8 bases, V lost 6 bases, and 2 bases had no gene match. This CDR3 has 13 amino acids. Germline CDR1 is SGHAT and CDR2 is FQNNGV. Supplemented by reference TRBV11-2 and TRBJ1-4, the full variable domain reads EAGVAQSPRYKIIEKRQSVAFWCNPISGHATLYWYQQILGQGPKLLIQFQNNGVVDDSQLPKDRFSAERLKGVDSTLKIQPAKLEDSAVYLCASSRDRGEKLFFGSGTQLSVL.

The CDR3 is CASGTDNEQFF. The CDR3 DNA, read in part, is TGTGCCAGCGGAACAGACAATGAG. The chain employs TRBV7-9 and TRBJ2-1; D not certain. The CDR3 goes on 3 residues after the read ends, and that part is filled in from the germline J gene. The CDR3 is made up of 11 amino acids. Trimming removed 8 bases from V and 5 bases from J, with 7 bases in between. The germline V gene has CDR1 SEHNR and CDR2 FQNEAQ (reference sequence).

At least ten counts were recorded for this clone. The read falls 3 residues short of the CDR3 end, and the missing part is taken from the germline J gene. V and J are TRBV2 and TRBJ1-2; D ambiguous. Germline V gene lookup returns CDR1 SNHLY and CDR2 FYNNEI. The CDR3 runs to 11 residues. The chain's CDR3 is CASSVALGYTF. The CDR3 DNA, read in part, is TGTGCCAGCAGTGTGGCCCTGGGC.

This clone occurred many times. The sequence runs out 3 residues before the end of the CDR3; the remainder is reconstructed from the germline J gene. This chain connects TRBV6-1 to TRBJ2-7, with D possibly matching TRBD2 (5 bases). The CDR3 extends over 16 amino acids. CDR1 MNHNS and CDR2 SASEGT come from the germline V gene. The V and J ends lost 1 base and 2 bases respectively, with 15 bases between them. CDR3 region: CASSEVGLPFPYEQYF. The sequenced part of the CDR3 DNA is TGTGCCAGCAGTGAAGTAGGACTTCCCTTTCCCTACGAG.

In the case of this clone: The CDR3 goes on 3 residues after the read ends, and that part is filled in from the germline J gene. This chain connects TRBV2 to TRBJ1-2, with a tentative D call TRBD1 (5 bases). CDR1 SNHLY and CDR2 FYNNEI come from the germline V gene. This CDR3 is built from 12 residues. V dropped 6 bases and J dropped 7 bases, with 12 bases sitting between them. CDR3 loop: CASSLGASGYTF. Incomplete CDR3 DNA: TGTGCCAGCAGCCTAGGGGCTTCTGGC.

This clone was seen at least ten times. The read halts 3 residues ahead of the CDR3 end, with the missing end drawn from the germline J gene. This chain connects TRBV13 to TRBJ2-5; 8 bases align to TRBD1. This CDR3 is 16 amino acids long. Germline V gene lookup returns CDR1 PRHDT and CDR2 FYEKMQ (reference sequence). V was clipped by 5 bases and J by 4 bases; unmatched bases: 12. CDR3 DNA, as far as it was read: TGTGCCAGCAGCCGCAACCCCAGGGGGCGCTTAGAGACC. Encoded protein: CASSRNPRGRLET. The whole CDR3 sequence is CASSRNPRGRLETQYF.